These 21 T cell receptor beta chains came from one sample sequenced in a study of blood T cell repertoires in COVID-19. Assay: immunoSEQ multiplex PCR; the TCRdb copy retains only in-frame clones and omits some. The sample has about 140,000 clones; roughly 84% are singletons. The sequencing sample was made of peripheral blood. These receptors all stem from a man aged 25-40 years with COVID-19, enrolled during active disease.

The rearrangement uses TRBV19 and TRBJ2-7; 11 nucleotides line up with TRBD1. The junction had 3 bases not matched to a gene; V was cut back by 5 bases and J by 6 bases. The CDR3 sequence is 13 residues long. CDR1 and CDR2 (germline): LNHDA, SQIVND (reference sequence). The CDR3 is CASSVDRGLEQYF. The CDR3 DNA sequence: TGTGCCAGTAGTGTGGACAGGGGGCTCGAGCAGTACTTC.

This clone was detected only a few times. The chain links TRBV10-1 to TRBJ2-1; 12 bases are a match to TRBD2. Germline V gives CDR1 WNHNN, CDR2 SYGVQD (reference sequence). Unmatched junction bases numbered 8, after V lost 4 bases and J lost 4 bases. This CDR3 contains 17 residues. The CDR3 DNA sequence: TGCGCCAGCAGTGGGTCCACTAGCGGGAGGCTTTACAATGAGCAGTTCTTC. Translation: CASSGSTSGRLYNEQFF.

V is TRBV9 and J is TRBJ2-2; 10 positions match TRBD2. The CDR3 loop spans 15 amino acids. V lost 6 bases to trimming and J lost 4 bases; unmatched junction nucleotides: 6. Germline CDR1 reads SGDLS; CDR2 reads YYNGEE. In DNA, the CDR3 is TGTGCCAGCACTTCTAGCGGGAGTGGCACCGGGGAGCTGTTTTTT. Its translation is CASTSSGSGTGELFF.

This clone came up a few times. The chain recombines TRBV19 with TRBJ2-1; D ambiguous. The V and J ends lost 5 bases and 9 bases respectively, with 14 bases between them. Germline CDR1 LNHDA, CDR2 SQIVND (reference sequence). The length of the CDR3 is 13 residues. The chain's CDR3 is CASSHGVPPEQFF. DNA of the CDR3: TGTGCCAGTAGTCACGGAGTCCCCCCTGAGCAGTTCTTC.

The chain couples TRBV6-1 to TRBJ1-2, with D uncertain. Trimming removed 2 bases at V and 5 bases at J, with 9 bases between. This CDR3 is 13 amino acids long. In germline, CDR1 is MNHNS, CDR2 SASEGT. CDR3 protein: CASSEHGGYGYTF. In nucleotides, the CDR3 is TGTGCCAGCAGTGAACACGGCGGTTATGGCTACACCTTC.

This chain connects TRBV6-6 to TRBJ2-1; tentatively, D is TRBD1 (6 bases). The length of the CDR3 is 14 residues. CDR1 and CDR2 from the germline V gene are MNHNY and SVGAGI (reference sequence). V lost 4 bases to trimming and J lost 5 bases, with 12 bases between them. CDR3 in amino acids: CASSSWDTNNEQFF. CDR3 nucleotides: TGTGCCAGCAGTTCTTGGGACACAAACAATGAGCAGTTCTTC.

V is TRBV4-1 and J is TRBJ2-7, with D possibly TRBD1 on 7 matching bases. CDR1 and CDR2 from the germline V gene are MGHRA and YSYEKL. CDR3 length equals 17 residues. With 1 base removed from V and 6 bases from J, the gap between germline ends came to 22 bases. Here the CDR3 DNA reads TGCGCCAGCAGCCAAGCACCCGGAGGGGGCGGGGCCGCCGAGCAGTACTTC. Residues: CASSQAPGGGGAAEQYF.

The rearrangement joins TRBV9 to TRBJ1-4; 7 bases agree with TRBD1. Trimming at V came to 8 bases and at J to 5 bases, leaving 6 bases not matched to a gene. CDR3 length equals 13 residues. Per the germline V gene, CDR1 is SGDLS and CDR2 is YYNGEE. The CDR3 region is CASPGQPNEKLFF. The CDR3 DNA reads as TGTGCCAGTCCGGGACAGCCAAATGAAAAACTGTTTTTT.

V is TRBV28 and J is TRBJ1-1, with 9 nucleotides matching TRBD1. CDR3 length: 15 residues. Trimming removed 3 bases from V and 3 bases from J; junction bases left unmatched: 5. Germline assignment: CDR1 MDHEN and CDR2 SYDVKM. CDR3 region: CASSFGTGGHTEAFF. DNA of the CDR3: TGTGCCAGCAGTTTCGGTACAGGGGGCCACACTGAAGCTTTCTTT.

The V gene is TRBV6-1, the J gene TRBJ2-7, with D tentatively TRBD2 (5 bases). Germline V gene sequence: CDR1 MNHNS, CDR2 SASEGT. V dropped 0 bases and J dropped 6 bases, with 12 bases sitting between them. This CDR3 region has 14 residues. CDR3 in DNA: TGTGCCAGCAGTGAAGCGCTTCAAGGGAGCGAGCAGTACTTC. It specifies CASSEALQGSEQYF.

V gene TRBV14 combines with J gene TRBJ2-5; a possible D gene is TRBD1 (5 bases). The length of the CDR3 is 17 residues. In germline, CDR1 is SGHDN, CDR2 FVKESK. V dropped 0 bases and J dropped 7 bases, with 21 bases sitting between them. The CDR3 protein is CASSQEINRMNSGTQYF. CDR3 bases: TGTGCCAGCAGCCAAGAGATAAACAGGATGAATTCAGGGACCCAGTACTTC.

This clone was found once. V usage is TRBV6-5 and J usage is TRBJ2-2, with 11 bases fitting TRBD1. Germline V lookup: CDR1 MNHEY, CDR2 SVGAGI. The CDR3 has 15 residues. The V gene end was trimmed by 2 bases and the J gene end by 6 bases; junction bases not matched to a gene: 2. The CDR3 sequence: CASSYEGQGAGELFF. The CDR3 region has the DNA TGTGCCAGCAGTTACGAGGGACAGGGGGCCGGGGAGCTGTTTTTT.

The V gene is TRBV7-9, the J gene TRBJ1-6, with TRBD1 matching over 7 bases. Germline V lookup: CDR1 SEHNR, CDR2 FQNEAQ (reference sequence). The CDR3 has 14 residues. With V trimmed by 7 bases and J by 10 bases, 10 bases remained unmatched. In nucleotides, the CDR3 is TGTGCCAGCAAGATGACAGGGATTAACTCACCCCTCCACTTT. Its protein product is CASKMTGINSPLHF.

At least ten counts were recorded for this clone. The genes are TRBV12-3 or TRBV12-4 and TRBJ1-1; possible D gene TRBD1, 5 bases. Trimming left V 7 bases short and J 1 base short, with 10 bases between. The CDR3 sequence is 13 residues long. The CDR3 DNA sequence: TGTGCCAGCATCACTGACAGGAACACTGAAGCTTTCTTT. It is translated as CASITDRNTEAFF.

The V and J genes are TRBV19 and TRBJ2-2; D might be TRBD1 (6 bases). Deletions cut 6 bases from V and 7 bases from J, with 18 bases between. Germline V CDR1 and CDR2: LNHDA, SQIVND (reference sequence). This CDR3 region has 15 residues. Here the CDR3 DNA reads TGTGCCAGTAGAACCGACAGGAGTTCTGGCGGGGAGCTGTTTTTT. It encodes CASRTDRSSGGELFF.

The J gene is TRBJ2-7, the V gene TRBV19; 11 bases are a match to TRBD2. The length of the CDR3 is 15 residues. Germline assignment: CDR1 LNHDA and CDR2 SQIVND (reference sequence). With 5 bases clipped from V and 2 bases from J, the junction kept 5 bases outside the gene matches. The CDR3 region is CASSPKTSGAYEQYF. CDR3 in DNA: TGTGCCAGTAGTCCAAAGACTAGCGGGGCCTACGAGCAGTACTTC.

The chain carries TRBV28 and TRBJ1-2; D unresolved. Germline CDR1 MDHEN, CDR2 SYDVKM. This CDR3 is built from 12 residues. Trimming took off 7 bases at V and 7 bases at J, with 13 bases between the two ends. CDR3 region: CASKLTGGGYTF. CDR3 nucleotides: TGTGCCAGCAAGTTAACGGGTGGTGGCTACACCTTC.

The chain recombines TRBV28 with TRBJ2-7, with D possibly matching TRBD2 (6 bases). V was cut by 3 bases and J by 0 bases, with 12 bases left in between. CDR3 length equals 15 residues. CDR1 is MDHEN, CDR2 SYDVKM, per germline. The CDR3 reads CASSFRGRPSYEQYF. The CDR3 bases are TGTGCCAGCAGTTTTCGGGGGAGGCCCTCCTACGAGCAGTACTTC.

The chain links TRBV24-1 to TRBJ2-5; the match to TRBD1 covers 9 bases. CDR3 length equals 15 residues. Germline CDR1 KGHDR, CDR2 SFDVKD. V shed 3 bases, J shed 3 bases, and the junction held 4 bases outside the gene matches. CDR3 bases: TGTGCCACCAGTGATCCGGGACAGGGCGAAGAGACCCAGTACTTC. Its translation is CATSDPGQGEETQYF.

The chain joins TRBV7-9 to TRBJ1-1; no firm D call. Trimming took 2 bases from V and 0 from J, leaving 7 bases between them. CDR1 is SEHNR, CDR2 FQNEAQ, per germline (reference sequence). This CDR3 contains 14 residues. In nucleotides, the CDR3 is TGTGCCAGCAGCTTAACAGCCGTGAACACTGAAGCTTTCTTT. This gives the protein CASSLTAVNTEAFF. The variable domain in full, completed from reference TRBV7-9 and TRBJ1-1, reads DTGVSQNPRHKITKRGQNVTFRCDPISEHNRLYWYRQTLGQGPEFLTYFQNEAQLEKSRLLSDRFSAERPKGSFSTLEIQRTEQGDSAMYLCASSLTAVNTEAFFGQGTRLTVV.

The chain couples TRBV10-3 to TRBJ1-1, with D possibly matching TRBD1 (6 bases). Between the trimmed V and J ends, which lost 3 bases and 6 bases, there was a span of 17 bases. The CDR3 has 15 amino acids. Germline V gene data show CDR1 as ENHRY and CDR2 as SYGVKD. Here the CDR3 DNA reads TGTGCCATCAGTGAACCGACAGGCAGCACCCCTGAAGCTTTCTTT. Its protein is CAISEPTGSTPEAFF.